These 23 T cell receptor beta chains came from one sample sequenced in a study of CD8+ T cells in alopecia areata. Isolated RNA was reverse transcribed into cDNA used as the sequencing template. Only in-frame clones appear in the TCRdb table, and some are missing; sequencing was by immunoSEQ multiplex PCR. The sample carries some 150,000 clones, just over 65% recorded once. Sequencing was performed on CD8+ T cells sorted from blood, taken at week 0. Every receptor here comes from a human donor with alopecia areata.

CDR3 nucleotide sequence: TGTGCCAGCAGTGAACGGATGGGACAGGGCATCTCGCGCCACTACGAGCAGTACTTC. Translating it yields CASSERMGQGISRHYEQYF. The rearrangement joins TRBV6-1 to TRBJ2-7; 9 nucleotides agree with TRBD1. V dropped 2 bases and J dropped 3; count of bases not matched to a gene: 17. CDR3 size: 19 residues. Germline V lookup: CDR1 MNHNS, CDR2 SASEGT.

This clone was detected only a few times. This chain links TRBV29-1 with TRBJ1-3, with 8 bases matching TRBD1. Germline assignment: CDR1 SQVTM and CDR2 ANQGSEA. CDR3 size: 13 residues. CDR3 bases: TGCAGTGCACCGGGACAGGAGGGAAACACCATATATTTT. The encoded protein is CSAPGQEGNTIYF.

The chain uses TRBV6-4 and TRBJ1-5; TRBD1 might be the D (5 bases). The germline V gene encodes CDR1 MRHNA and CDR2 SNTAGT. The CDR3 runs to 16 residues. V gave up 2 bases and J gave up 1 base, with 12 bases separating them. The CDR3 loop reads CASSDLTEGSNQPQHF. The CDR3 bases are TGTGCCAGCAGTGACCTGACGGAGGGGAGCAATCAGCCCCAGCATTTT.

The CDR3 spells CASSHPWEGGETQYF. The DNA of the CDR3 is TGCGCCAGCAGCCACCCCTGGGAGGGCGGAGAGACCCAGTACTTC. The chain links TRBV4-1 to TRBJ2-5, with TRBD2 identical over 7 bases. Germline V gives CDR1 MGHRA, CDR2 YSYEKL. The CDR3 length is 15 residues. With V trimmed by 3 bases and J by 4 bases, 8 bases remained unmatched.

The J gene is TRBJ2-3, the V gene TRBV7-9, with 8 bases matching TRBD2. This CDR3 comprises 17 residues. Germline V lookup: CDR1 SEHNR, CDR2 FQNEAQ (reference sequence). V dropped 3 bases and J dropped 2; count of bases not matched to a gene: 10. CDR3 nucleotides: TGTGCCAGCAGCTTGGCGAAACTAGCGGAGTTCACAGATACGCAGTATTTT. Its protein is CASSLAKLAEFTDTQYF.

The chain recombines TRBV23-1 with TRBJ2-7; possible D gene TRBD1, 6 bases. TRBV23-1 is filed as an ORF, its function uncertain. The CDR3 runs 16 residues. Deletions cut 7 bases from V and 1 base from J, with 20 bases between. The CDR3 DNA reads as TGCGCCAGCAACAAACCTCAGGGGCGTAGGTCCTACGAGCAGTACTTC. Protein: CASNKPQGRRSYEQYF.

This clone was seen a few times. This CDR3 reads CASSVVSGGEMETQYF. DNA for the CDR3: TGTGCCAGCAGCGTAGTGAGCGGGGGGGAGATGGAGACCCAGTACTTC. The V gene is TRBV9, the J gene TRBJ2-5; 10 nucleotides align to TRBD2. The CDR3 length is 16 residues. The J segment lost 5 bases and the V segment lost 0 bases, leaving 7 bases of the junction unmatched. Germline CDR1 SGDLS, CDR2 YYNGEE.

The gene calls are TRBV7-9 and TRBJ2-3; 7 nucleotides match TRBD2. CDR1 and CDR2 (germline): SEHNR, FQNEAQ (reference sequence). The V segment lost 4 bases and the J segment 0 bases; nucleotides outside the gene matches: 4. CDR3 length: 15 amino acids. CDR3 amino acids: CASSSLTSSTDTQYF. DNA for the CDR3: TGTGCCAGCAGCTCCCTGACTAGCAGCACAGATACGCAGTATTTT.

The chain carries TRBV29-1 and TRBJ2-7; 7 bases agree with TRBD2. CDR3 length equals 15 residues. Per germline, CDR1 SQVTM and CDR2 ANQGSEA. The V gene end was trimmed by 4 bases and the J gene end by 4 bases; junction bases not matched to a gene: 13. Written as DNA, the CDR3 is TGCAGCGTTGTAGCGAGCGGGGAGCCCCCGTACGAGCAGTACTTC. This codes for CSVVASGEPPYEQYF.

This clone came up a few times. Here the CDR3 reads CASSQDGGREYQETQYF. In DNA form, the CDR3 reads TGTGCCAGCAGCCAAGATGGGGGACGGGAGTACCAAGAGACCCAGTACTTC. The chain couples TRBV14 to TRBJ2-5, with D perhaps TRBD2 (6 bases). CDR1 and CDR2 from the germline V gene are SGHDN and FVKESK. V was cut by 0 bases and J by 0 bases, with 14 bases left in between. The CDR3 extends over 17 amino acids.

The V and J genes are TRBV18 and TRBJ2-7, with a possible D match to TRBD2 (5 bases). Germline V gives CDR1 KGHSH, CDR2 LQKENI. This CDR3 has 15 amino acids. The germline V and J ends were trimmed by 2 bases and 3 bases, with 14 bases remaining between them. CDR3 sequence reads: CASSPGGSVLYEQYF. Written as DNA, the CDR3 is TGTGCCAGCTCACCAGGAGGATCTGTCCTCTACGAGCAGTACTTC.

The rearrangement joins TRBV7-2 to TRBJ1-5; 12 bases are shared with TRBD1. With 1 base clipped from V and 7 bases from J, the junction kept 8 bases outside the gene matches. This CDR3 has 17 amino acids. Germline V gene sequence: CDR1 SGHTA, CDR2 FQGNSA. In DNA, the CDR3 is TGTGCCAGCAGCTTAGGGGTGGGACAGGGGGCCTGGCAGCCCCAGCATTTT. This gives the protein CASSLGVGQGAWQPQHF. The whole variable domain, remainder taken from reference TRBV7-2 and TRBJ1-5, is GAGVSQSPSNKVTEKGKDVELRCDPISGHTALYWYRQSLGQGLEFLIYFQGNSAPDKSGLPSDRFSAERTGGSVSTLTIQRTQQEDSAVYLCASSLGVGQGAWQPQHFGDGTRLSIL.

The CDR3 here is CASSPGPSYEQYF. The CDR3 DNA follows: TGTGCCAGCAGCCCGGGCCCCTCCTACGAGCAGTACTTC. The chain combines TRBV5-6 with TRBJ2-7; D is unresolved. This CDR3 spans 13 amino acids. The germline V gene has CDR1 SGHDT and CDR2 YYEEEE. Trimming cost V 4 bases and J 0 bases, with 8 bases left between them.

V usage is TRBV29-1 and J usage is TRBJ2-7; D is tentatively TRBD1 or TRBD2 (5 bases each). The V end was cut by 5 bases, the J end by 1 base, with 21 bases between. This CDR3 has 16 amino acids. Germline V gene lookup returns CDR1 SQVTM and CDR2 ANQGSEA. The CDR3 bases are TGCAGCGTTTTTGCCCGGGTCGGGGCGGTATCCTACGAGCAGTACTTC. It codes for CSVFARVGAVSYEQYF.

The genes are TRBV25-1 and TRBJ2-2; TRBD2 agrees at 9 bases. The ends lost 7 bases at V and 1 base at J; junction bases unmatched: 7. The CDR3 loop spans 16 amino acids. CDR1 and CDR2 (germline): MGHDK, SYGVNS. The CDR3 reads CASIISGGVNTGELFF. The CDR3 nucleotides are TGTGCCAGCATTATTAGCGGGGGAGTGAACACCGGGGAGCTGTTTTTT.

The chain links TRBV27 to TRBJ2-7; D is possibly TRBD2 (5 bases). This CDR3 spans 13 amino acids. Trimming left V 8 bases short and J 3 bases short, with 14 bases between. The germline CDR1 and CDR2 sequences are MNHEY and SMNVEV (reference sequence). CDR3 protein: CASSPGINYEQYF. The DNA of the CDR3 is TGTGCCAGCTCCCCGGGGATAAACTACGAGCAGTACTTC.

CDR3 loop: CASSPLVSGGNEQYF. The DNA for the CDR3 is TGTGCCAGCAGTCCCCTGGTGAGCGGGGGGAACGAGCAGTACTTC. The V gene is TRBV27, the J gene TRBJ2-7; 9 nucleotides line up with TRBD2. The V and J ends lost 5 bases and 5 bases, in that order; junction bases with no gene match: 10. CDR3 length: 15 amino acids. Per the germline V gene, CDR1 is MNHEY and CDR2 is SMNVEV (reference sequence).

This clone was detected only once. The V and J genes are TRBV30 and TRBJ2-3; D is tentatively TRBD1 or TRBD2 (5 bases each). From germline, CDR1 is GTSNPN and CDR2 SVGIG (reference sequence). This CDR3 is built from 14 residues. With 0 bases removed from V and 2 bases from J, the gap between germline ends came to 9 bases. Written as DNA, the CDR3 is TGTGCCTGGAGTGTACAGGAGGCCACAGATACGCAGTATTTT. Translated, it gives CAWSVQEATDTQYF.

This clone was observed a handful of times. CDR3 in amino acids: CASSLGTASYEQYF. For the CDR3, the DNA is TGCGCCAGCAGCTTGGGGACAGCCTCCTACGAGCAGTACTTC. This chain uses TRBV5-1 with TRBJ2-7; possibly TRBD1 for D (6 bases). CDR3 size: 14 residues. Germline CDR1 SGHRS, CDR2 YFSETQ. Trimming shortened V by 0 bases and J by 0 bases, and 7 bases separated the two germline ends.

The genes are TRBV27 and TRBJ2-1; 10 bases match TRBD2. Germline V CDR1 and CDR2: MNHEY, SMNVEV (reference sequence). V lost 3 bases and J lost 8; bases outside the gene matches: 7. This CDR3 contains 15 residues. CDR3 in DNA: TGTGCCAGCAGTTTGGAAGCGGGGGGGCGCGATGAGCAGTTCTTC. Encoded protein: CASSLEAGGRDEQFF.

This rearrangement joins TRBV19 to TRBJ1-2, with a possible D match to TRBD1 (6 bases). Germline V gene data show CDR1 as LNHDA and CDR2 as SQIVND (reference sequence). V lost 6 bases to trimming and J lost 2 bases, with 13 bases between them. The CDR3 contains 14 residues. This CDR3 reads CASRNHRDNYGYTF. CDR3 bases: TGTGCCAGTAGAAACCACAGGGACAACTATGGCTACACCTTC.

CDR3 in amino acids: CASSDSLAGGHEQFF. CDR3 sequence (DNA): TGTGCCAGCAGTGACTCGCTAGCGGGGGGGCATGAGCAGTTCTTC. The rearrangement uses TRBV6-4 and TRBJ2-1; 12 nucleotides agree with TRBD2. Per the germline V gene, CDR1 is MRHNA and CDR2 is SNTAGT. Trimming removed 0 bases from V and 8 bases from J; junction bases left unmatched: 2. The CDR3 extends over 15 amino acids.

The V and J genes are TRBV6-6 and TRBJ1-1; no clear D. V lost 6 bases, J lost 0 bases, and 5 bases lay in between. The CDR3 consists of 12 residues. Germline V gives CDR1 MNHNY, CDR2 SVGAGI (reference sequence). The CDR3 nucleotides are TGTGCCAGCAGCCCAATGAACACTGAAGCTTTCTTT. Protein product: CASSPMNTEAFF.